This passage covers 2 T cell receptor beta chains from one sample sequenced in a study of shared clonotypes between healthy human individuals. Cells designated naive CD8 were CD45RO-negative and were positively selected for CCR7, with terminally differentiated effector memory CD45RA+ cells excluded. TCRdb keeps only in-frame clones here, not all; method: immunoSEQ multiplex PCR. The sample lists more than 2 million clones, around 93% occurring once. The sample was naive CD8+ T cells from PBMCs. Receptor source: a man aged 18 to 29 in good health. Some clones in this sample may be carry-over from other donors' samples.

CDR3: CAISEPNIAGEGYEQYF. For the CDR3, the DNA is TGTGCCATCAGTGAGCCGAACATAGCGGGAGAGGGCTACGAGCAGTACTTC. V and J are TRBV10-3 and TRBJ2-7; TRBD2 agrees at 9 bases. V was clipped by 2 bases and J by 3 bases; unmatched bases: 11. Germline V lookup: CDR1 ENHRY, CDR2 SYGVKD. The CDR3 extends over 17 amino acids.

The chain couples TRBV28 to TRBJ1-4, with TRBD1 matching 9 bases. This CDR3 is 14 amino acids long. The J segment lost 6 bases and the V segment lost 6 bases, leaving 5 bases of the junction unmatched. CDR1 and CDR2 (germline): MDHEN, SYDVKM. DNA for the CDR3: TGTGCCAGCAGACTACAGGGGGCTTATGAAAAACTGTTTTTT. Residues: CASRLQGAYEKLFF. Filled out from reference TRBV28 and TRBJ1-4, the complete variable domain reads DVKVTQSSRYLVKRTGEKVFLECVQDMDHENMFWYRQDPGLGLRLIYFSYDVKMKEKGDIPEGYSVSREKKERFSLILESASTNQTSMYLCASRLQGAYEKLFFGSGTQLSVL.